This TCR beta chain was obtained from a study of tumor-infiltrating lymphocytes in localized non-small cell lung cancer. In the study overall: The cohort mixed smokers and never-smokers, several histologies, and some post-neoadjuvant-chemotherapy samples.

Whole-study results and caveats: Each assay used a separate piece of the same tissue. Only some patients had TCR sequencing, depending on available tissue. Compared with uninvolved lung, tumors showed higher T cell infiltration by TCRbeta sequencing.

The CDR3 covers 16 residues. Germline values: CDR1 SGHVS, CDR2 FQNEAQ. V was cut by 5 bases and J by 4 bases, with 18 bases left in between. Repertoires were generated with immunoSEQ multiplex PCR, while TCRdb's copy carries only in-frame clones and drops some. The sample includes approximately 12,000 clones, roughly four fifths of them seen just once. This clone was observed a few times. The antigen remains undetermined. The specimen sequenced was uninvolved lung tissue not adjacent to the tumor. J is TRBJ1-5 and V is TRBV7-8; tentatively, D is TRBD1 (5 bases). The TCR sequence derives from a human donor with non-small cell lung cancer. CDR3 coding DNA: TGTGCCAGCAGCCCACGGGGAGGGGTTGTAAATCAGCCCCAGCATTTT. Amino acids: CASSPRGGVVNQPQHF.